These 27 T cell receptor beta chains came from one sample sequenced in a study of blood T cell repertoires in COVID-19. Profiling relied on immunoSEQ multiplex PCR, and the TCRdb table lists in-frame clones only, not all of them. The data contain about 210,000 clones, 75% to 85% of them singletons. Sequencing used PBMCs or T cells enriched from blood (not recorded which). The receptor set was obtained from a middle-aged man who had recovered from COVID-19.

The gene calls are TRBV9 and TRBJ1-2; 7 nucleotides match TRBD1. The CDR3 sequence is 14 residues long. Trimming removed 0 bases from V and 3 bases from J; junction bases left unmatched: 2. Germline loops: CDR1 SGDLS, CDR2 YYNGEE. The DNA for the CDR3 is TGTGCCAGCAGCGTAGGCAGGGGGTACTATGGCTACACCTTC. Amino acid sequence: CASSVGRGYYGYTF. Drawing the rest from reference TRBV9 and TRBJ1-2, the complete variable domain is DSGVTQTPKHLITATGQRVTLRCSPRSGDLSVYWYQQSLDQGLQFLIQYYNGEERAKGNILERFSAQQFPDLHSELNLSSLELGDSALYFCASSVGRGYYGYTFGSGTRLTVV.

A few counts support this clone. The chain joins TRBV10-1 to TRBJ2-1; tentatively, D is TRBD1 (6 bases). Germline loops: CDR1 WNHNN, CDR2 SYGVQD (reference sequence). The V end lost 6 bases, the J end lost 1 base, and 22 bases lay between the germline ends. The CDR3 has 18 residues. The chain's CDR3 is CASSSARDKHGSYNEQFF. CDR3 sequence (DNA): TGCGCCAGCAGCTCAGCCCGGGACAAGCATGGGTCCTACAATGAGCAGTTCTTC.

The gene calls are TRBV5-1 and TRBJ2-7, with D maybe TRBD1 (5 bases). The CDR3 runs 14 residues. V gave up 5 bases and J gave up 0 bases, with 12 bases separating them. Germline CDR1 SGHRS, CDR2 YFSETQ. The CDR3 DNA reads TGCGCCAGCAGTCCGGACACGATCTCCTACGAGCAGTACTTC. Protein sequence: CASSPDTISYEQYF.

The rearrangement joins TRBV6-5 to TRBJ2-7, with 7 bases fitting TRBD1. Per the germline V gene, CDR1 is MNHEY and CDR2 is SVGAGI. The junction had 2 bases not matched to a gene; V was cut back by 1 base and J by 2 bases. CDR3 size: 14 residues. The CDR3 here is CASSYFQGAYEQYF. DNA for the CDR3: TGTGCCAGCAGTTACTTCCAGGGGGCCTACGAGCAGTACTTC.

The sample holds a few counts of this clone. The J gene is TRBJ1-2, the V gene TRBV19; TRBD1 is a possible D gene (6 bases). Trimming pared 6 bases from V and 2 bases from J, leaving 19 bases between. The CDR3 loop spans 16 amino acids. Germline lookup yields CDR1 LNHDA and CDR2 SQIVND (reference sequence). As DNA, the CDR3 is TGTGCCAGTAGCCTGAACCCCACAGGGTCGAACTATGGCTACACCTTC. Translation: CASSLNPTGSNYGYTF.

The chain is built from TRBV3-1 (or the pseudogene TRBV3-2) and TRBJ2-7; D unresolved. V lost 3 bases, J lost 1 base, and 7 bases lay in between. Germline lookup yields CDR1 LGHDT and CDR2 YNNKEL (reference sequence). This CDR3 comprises 13 residues. The chain's CDR3 is CASSHLRSYEQYF. The CDR3 DNA sequence: TGTGCCAGCAGCCACCTCAGGTCCTACGAGCAGTACTTC.

This chain links TRBV5-6 with TRBJ2-1, with 7 bases lining up with TRBD1. The CDR3 length is 16 residues. V lost 4 bases, J lost 2 bases, and 9 bases stayed unmatched. Germline V CDR1 and CDR2: SGHDT, YYEEEE. CDR3 region: CASSRPQTGTYNEQFF. DNA of the CDR3: TGTGCCAGCAGCCGCCCTCAGACAGGGACCTACAATGAGCAGTTCTTC.

J is TRBJ2-1 and V is TRBV5-1; D is perhaps TRBD1 (6 bases). Germline CDR1 is SGHRS and CDR2 is YFSETQ. V lost 4 bases, J lost 10 bases, and 9 bases lay in between. CDR3 size: 11 residues. The CDR3 here is CASSPDREQFF. CDR3 sequence (DNA): TGCGCCAGCAGCCCTGACAGGGAGCAGTTCTTC.

V is TRBV14 and J is TRBJ2-7, with unresolved D. The germline CDR1 and CDR2 sequences are SGHDN and FVKESK. Trimming left V 0 bases short and J 1 base short, with 7 bases between. The CDR3 totals 14 residues. The CDR3 DNA reads as TGTGCCAGCAGCCAAGACCCATTTTCCTACGAGCAGTACTTC. It encodes CASSQDPFSYEQYF.

This CDR3 reads CASSLGSDTIYF. DNA of the CDR3: TGCGCCAGCAGCTTGGGATCAGACACCATATATTTT. This chain connects TRBV5-1 to TRBJ1-3; no reliable D call. Per germline, CDR1 SGHRS and CDR2 YFSETQ. The length of the CDR3 is 12 residues. V gave up 0 bases and J gave up 8 bases, with 6 bases separating them.

This clone was seen just once. J is TRBJ1-2 and V is TRBV7-9, with D possibly TRBD1 on 6 matching bases. With 6 bases removed from V and 0 bases from J, the gap between germline ends came to 11 bases. The CDR3 extends over 14 amino acids. CDR1 is SEHNR, CDR2 FQNEAQ, per germline (reference sequence). The CDR3 sequence: CASRRGATNYGYTF. CDR3 DNA: TGTGCCAGCAGGCGGGGGGCAACTAACTATGGCTACACCTTC. Looking up the rest from reference TRBV7-9 and TRBJ1-2 gives the full variable domain: DTGVSQNPRHKITKRGQNVTFRCDPISEHNRLYWYRQTLGQGPEFLTYFQNEAQLEKSRLLSDRFSAERPKGSFSTLEIQRTEQGDSAMYLCASRRGATNYGYTFGSGTRLTVV.

V is TRBV4-1 and J is TRBJ2-1, with TRBD2 identical over 11 bases. Germline V gene sequence: CDR1 MGHRA, CDR2 YSYEKL. The V segment lost 0 bases and the J segment 7 bases; nucleotides outside the gene matches: 14. The CDR3 sequence is 19 residues long. The CDR3, as DNA: TGCGCCAGCAGCCAAGATGTATTTCGAACTAGCGGGAGAATAAATGAGCAGTTCTTC. This encodes CASSQDVFRTSGRINEQFF.

This chain connects TRBV30 to TRBJ1-2, with D perhaps matching TRBD1 (6 bases). V lost 0 bases, J lost 4 bases, and 9 bases lay in between. This CDR3 comprises 13 residues. The germline V gene encodes CDR1 GTSNPN and CDR2 SVGIG (reference sequence). The CDR3 protein is CAWSVSGVYGYTF. In nucleotides, the CDR3 is TGTGCCTGGAGTGTGTCAGGGGTCTATGGCTACACCTTC.

The chain carries TRBV19 and TRBJ1-2; 10 bases map to TRBD1. J lost 2 bases, V lost 7 bases, and 4 bases had no gene match. The CDR3 contains 14 residues. Germline CDR1 is LNHDA and CDR2 is SQIVND (reference sequence). DNA for the CDR3: TGTGCCAGTATCCCGGGACAGGGGAACTATGGCTACACCTTC. It codes for CASIPGQGNYGYTF.

This clone was counted only a few times. This sequence joins TRBV3-1 (or the pseudogene TRBV3-2) and TRBJ1-5; D may be TRBD1 (6 bases). Trimming took off 4 bases at V and 3 bases at J, with 22 bases between the two ends. CDR1 and CDR2 (germline): LGHDT, YNNKEL (reference sequence). This CDR3 spans 18 amino acids. As DNA, the CDR3 is TGTGCCAGCAGCCCCAGCAGCCAAGGCAGGGGTGACAATCAGCCCCAGCATTTT. This translates into CASSPSSQGRGDNQPQHF.

This chain joins TRBV9 and TRBJ2-2, with D perhaps matching TRBD1 (5 bases). This CDR3 contains 14 residues. With 3 bases removed from V and 7 bases from J, the gap between germline ends came to 13 bases. Germline V gene sequence: CDR1 SGDLS, CDR2 YYNGEE. CDR3 protein: CASSASLRGGELFF. The DNA of the CDR3 is TGTGCCAGCAGCGCGTCCCTTAGGGGCGGGGAGCTGTTTTTT.

The chain joins TRBV5-8 to TRBJ1-1; 8 nucleotides agree with TRBD1. CDR1 is SGHTS, CDR2 YDEGEE, per germline. This CDR3 contains 14 residues. V lost 0 bases to trimming and J lost 8 bases; unmatched junction nucleotides: 6. The CDR3 sequence: CASSLGDRTIEAFF. The DNA of the CDR3 is TGTGCCAGCAGCTTGGGGGACAGGACGATCGAAGCTTTCTTT.

The chain combines TRBV10-3 with TRBJ2-1, with 8 bases identical to TRBD2. J was trimmed by 7 bases and V by 2 bases; bases with no gene match: 7. The germline V gene has CDR1 ENHRY and CDR2 SYGVKD. The length of the CDR3 is 15 residues. CDR3 loop: CAISEGAGEGNEQFF. The CDR3 DNA is TGTGCCATCAGTGAGGGAGCGGGAGAGGGGAATGAGCAGTTCTTC.

This chain links TRBV5-1 with TRBJ2-7; 7 bases are shared with TRBD1. In germline, CDR1 is SGHRS, CDR2 YFSETQ. The V segment lost 5 bases and the J segment 2 bases; nucleotides outside the gene matches: 4. The CDR3 sequence is 13 residues long. This CDR3 reads CASRQGPAYEQYF. The CDR3 bases are TGCGCCAGCAGACAGGGGCCCGCCTACGAGCAGTACTTC.

The CDR3 DNA follows: TGTGCCAGCAGTTTATTTCGAGGTGAGGCTGACAATGAGCAGTTCTTC. Protein: CASSLFRGEADNEQFF. This chain joins TRBV27 and TRBJ2-1, with D hard to call. The CDR3 extends over 16 amino acids. Germline lookup yields CDR1 MNHEY and CDR2 SMNVEV (reference sequence). V gave up 1 base and J gave up 5 bases, with 15 bases separating them.

This clone appeared many times. The V call is TRBV4-1, the J call TRBJ2-5, with TRBD2 identical over 14 bases. CDR3 length equals 17 residues. Germline CDR1 reads MGHRA; CDR2 reads YSYEKL. Trimming took 4 bases from V and 5 from J; bases not matched to a gene: 9. CDR3 region: CASSLTGTSGSAETQYF. Here the CDR3 DNA reads TGCGCCAGCAGCCTCACAGGGACTAGCGGGAGTGCGGAGACCCAGTACTTC.

The genes are TRBV18 and TRBJ2-1; D gene unclear. Germline V gene sequence: CDR1 KGHSH, CDR2 LQKENI. The V gene lost 2 bases and the J gene lost 2 bases, with 13 bases spanning the gap. This CDR3 contains 16 residues. In DNA form, the CDR3 reads TGTGCCAGCTCACCATCCGCCAGGCCGGCCTACAATGAGCAGTTCTTC. Protein sequence: CASSPSARPAYNEQFF.

V and J are TRBV10-2 and TRBJ1-2, with D unclear. Trimming took off 8 bases at V and 2 bases at J, with 15 bases between the two ends. The germline V gene has CDR1 WSHSY and CDR2 SAAADI. The CDR3 consists of 14 residues. Here the CDR3 reads CASAPREGNYGYTF. The CDR3 region has the DNA TGCGCCAGCGCCCCCCGGGAGGGAAACTATGGCTACACCTTC.

In this sample, this clone turned up once. This chain uses TRBV7-8 with TRBJ1-2, with D unresolved. This CDR3 has 14 amino acids. V was cut by 5 bases and J by 0 bases, with 10 bases left in between. CDR1 is SGHVS and CDR2 is FQNEAQ in the germline V gene. The CDR3: CASSVRDSNYGYTF. The CDR3 nucleotides read TGTGCCAGCAGCGTGAGAGATTCTAACTATGGCTACACCTTC.

The rearrangement links TRBV5-1 to TRBJ1-1, with a possible D match to TRBD1 (5 bases). Germline values: CDR1 SGHRS, CDR2 YFSETQ. The CDR3 loop spans 16 amino acids. V lost 1 base, J lost 0 bases, and 13 bases lay in between. Here the CDR3 reads CASSLIQGRMNTEAFF. Written as DNA, the CDR3 is TGCGCCAGCAGCTTGATCCAGGGTCGTATGAACACTGAAGCTTTCTTT.

Here the CDR3 DNA reads TGTGCCAGCAGCCAAAACGCAGGGGTAGATGGCTACACCTTC. Its translation: CASSQNAGVDGYTF. This chain connects TRBV3-1 (or the pseudogene TRBV3-2) to TRBJ1-2; the D gene is possibly TRBD1 (6 bases). With 2 bases removed from V and 6 bases from J, the gap between germline ends came to 13 bases. The CDR3 is 14 residues long. CDR1 LGHDT and CDR2 YNNKEL come from the germline V gene (reference sequence).

This clone occurred many times. The CDR3 DNA sequence: TGTGCCAGCAGCCGGACGGACTACTACAATGAGCAGTTCTTC. As protein: CASSRTDYYNEQFF. The V call is TRBV5-4, the J call TRBJ2-1; D is possibly TRBD2 (6 bases). CDR1 and CDR2 from the germline V gene are SGHNT and YYREEE (reference sequence). The CDR3 is 14 residues long. Trimming removed 4 bases from V and 3 bases from J, with 11 bases in between.